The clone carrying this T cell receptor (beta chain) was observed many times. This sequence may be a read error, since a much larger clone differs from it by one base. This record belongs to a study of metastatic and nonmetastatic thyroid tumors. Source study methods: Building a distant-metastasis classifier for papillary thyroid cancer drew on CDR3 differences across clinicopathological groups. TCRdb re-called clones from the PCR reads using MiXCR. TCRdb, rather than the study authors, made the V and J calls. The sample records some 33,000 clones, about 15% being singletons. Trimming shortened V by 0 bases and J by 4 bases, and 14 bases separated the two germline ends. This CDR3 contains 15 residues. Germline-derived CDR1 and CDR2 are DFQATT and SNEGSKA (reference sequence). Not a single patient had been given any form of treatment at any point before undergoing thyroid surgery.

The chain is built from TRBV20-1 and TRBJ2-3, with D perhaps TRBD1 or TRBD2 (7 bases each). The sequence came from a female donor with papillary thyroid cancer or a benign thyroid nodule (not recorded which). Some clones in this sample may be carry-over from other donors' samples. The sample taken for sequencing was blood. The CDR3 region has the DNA TGCAGTGCTAGAGATCAGGGGGGGGGCGCAGATACGCAGTATTTT. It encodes CSARDQGGGADTQYF.